The sequence of this TCR beta chain was determined in a study of OX40 agonist ivuxolimab in advanced cancers. About the study: Ivuxolimab was delivered to patients intravenously every 2 weeks at doses spanning 0.01 to 10 mg/kg. Head and neck, renal cell, melanoma or hepatocellular carcinoma were the cancers that dose-escalation patients had. Partial responses were achieved by three patients: one hepatocellular carcinoma, two cutaneous melanoma.

J lost 0 bases, V lost 4 bases, and 8 bases had no gene match. CDR3 length: 16 residues. CDR1 is SGHRS, CDR2 YFSETQ, per germline. The assay was immunoSEQ multiplex PCR, and TCRdb's table has in-frame clones only and misses some. There are tens of thousands of clones in the sample; around four fifths occur only once, and around 1.7% lies in the top ten. The chain joins TRBV5-1 to TRBJ2-3, with 7 bases matching TRBD1. This receptor was obtained from an adult with an advanced solid tumor such as melanoma, head and neck, liver or kidney cancer. Sequencing used CD4+ or CD8+ T cells sorted from blood, obtained in a trial of the OX40 agonist ivuxolimab. The CDR3 region is CASSLTGEASTDTQYF. The CDR3 DNA sequence: TGCGCCAGCAGCCTAACAGGGGAAGCCAGCACAGATACGCAGTATTTT.